Listed below are T cell receptor beta chains from one sample, sequenced in a study of blood T cell repertoires in COVID-19. Method: immunoSEQ multiplex PCR; TCRdb's copy keeps in-frame clones and lacks some. The table includes 220,000 or so clones, roughly 84% detected once. The sample comprised peripheral blood. The receptors were sampled from a woman in her sixties or seventies with acute or convalescent COVID-19. Each CDR3 is given with its conserved first and last residue. Each record gives: D gene, J gene, clone size, V gene, CDR3 DNA, CDR3 protein. The D gene is left open where the match is weak. The size entry is marked missing in some rows and otherwise reads once, few, many or a size class.

d_call: NA; j_call: TRBJ2-7; clone_size: NA; v_call: TRBV5-1; cdr3_nt: TGCGCCAGCAGCTTGATGCAGGGAACCTACGAGCAGTACTTC; cdr3_aa: CASSLMQGTYEQYF
d_call: NA; j_call: TRBJ1-6; clone_size: NA; v_call: TRBV19; cdr3_nt: TGTGCCAGTAGTATGGAGGGAACTAGCTCTAATTCACCCCTCCACTTT; cdr3_aa: CASSMEGTSSNSPLHF
d_call: TRBD1; j_call: TRBJ1-3; clone_size: NA; v_call: TRBV28; cdr3_nt: TGTGCCAGCAGACTTCTGCCGGGACAGGGCGTAAACACCATATATTTT; cdr3_aa: CASRLLPGQGVNTIYF
d_call: TRBD1; j_call: TRBJ1-3; clone_size: NA; v_call: TRBV5-4; cdr3_nt: TGTGCCAGCAGCTTGGCCGGGACAGGAGGAAACACCATATATTTT; cdr3_aa: CASSLAGTGGNTIYF
d_call: NA; j_call: TRBJ1-1; clone_size: NA; v_call: TRBV5-5; cdr3_nt: TGTGCCAGCAGCTCGTTAGGACTCACTGAAGCTTTCTTT; cdr3_aa: CASSSLGLTEAFF
d_call: TRBD1; j_call: TRBJ1-2; clone_size: NA; v_call: TRBV2; cdr3_nt: TGTGCCAGCAGCGAAAACTCCGGGACAGACCCTCTGACCTTC; cdr3_aa: CASSENSGTDPLTF
d_call: NA; j_call: TRBJ1-1; clone_size: NA; v_call: TRBV7-8; cdr3_nt: TGTGCCAGCAGCCCCAGAGGAGCGCTGAACACTGAAGCTTTCTTT; cdr3_aa: CASSPRGALNTEAFF
d_call: NA; j_call: TRBJ1-6; clone_size: NA; v_call: TRBV28; cdr3_nt: TGTGCCAGCAGTCGCGACAACAGTAATTCACCCCTCCACTTT; cdr3_aa: CASSRDNSNSPLHF
d_call: NA; j_call: TRBJ1-6; clone_size: NA; v_call: TRBV14; cdr3_nt: TGTGCCAGTGGACTCGCCGAGAATTCACCCCTCCACTTT; cdr3_aa: CASGLAENSPLHF
d_call: NA; j_call: TRBJ1-1; clone_size: NA; v_call: TRBV6-5; cdr3_nt: TGTGCCAGCAAATGGCAGAACACTGAAGCTTTCTTT; cdr3_aa: CASKWQNTEAFF
d_call: NA; j_call: TRBJ1-1; clone_size: NA; v_call: TRBV25-1; cdr3_nt: TGTGCCAGCAGTGAATATCGTAAAGGGGTCACTGAAGCTTTCTTT; cdr3_aa: CASSEYRKGVTEAFF
d_call: TRBD2; j_call: TRBJ2-1; clone_size: NA; v_call: TRBV19; cdr3_nt: TGTGCCAGTAGTATAGGCCGGCGGGGGACTAACAATGAGCAGTTCTTC; cdr3_aa: CASSIGRRGTNNEQFF
d_call: NA; j_call: TRBJ2-1; clone_size: NA; v_call: TRBV6-5; cdr3_nt: TGTGCCAGCAGCCGGACGGACTTAAAGGCGGAGCAGTTCTTC; cdr3_aa: CASSRTDLKAEQFF
d_call: NA; j_call: TRBJ2-2; clone_size: NA; v_call: TRBV12-3/TRBV12-4; cdr3_nt: TGTGCCAGCAGCCCGCAGTTAACCGGGGAGCTGTTTTTT; cdr3_aa: CASSPQLTGELFF
d_call: NA; j_call: TRBJ2-4; clone_size: NA; v_call: TRBV5-1; cdr3_nt: TGCGCCAGCAGCTTGGAAGGGGGTTCCAAAAACATTCAGTACTTC; cdr3_aa: CASSLEGGSKNIQYF
d_call: NA; j_call: TRBJ1-2; clone_size: NA; v_call: TRBV5-4; cdr3_nt: TGTGCCAGCAGCCAGGGGATGACAGGCACCTATGGCTACACCTTC; cdr3_aa: CASSQGMTGTYGYTF
d_call: NA; j_call: TRBJ1-2; clone_size: NA; v_call: TRBV3-1/TRBV3-2; cdr3_nt: TGTGCCAGCATGTCTCAGGAAAGCTATGGCTACACCTTC; cdr3_aa: CASMSQESYGYTF
d_call: NA; j_call: TRBJ2-1; clone_size: NA; v_call: TRBV5-5; cdr3_nt: TGTGCCAGCAGCTTATTAGGGGACAATGAGCAGTTCTTC; cdr3_aa: CASSLLGDNEQFF
d_call: NA; j_call: TRBJ1-3; clone_size: NA; v_call: TRBV5-4; cdr3_nt: TGTGCCAGCAGCCGGCGCGGCAGAGGAAACACCATATATTTT; cdr3_aa: CASSRRGRGNTIYF
d_call: TRBD1; j_call: TRBJ1-2; clone_size: NA; v_call: TRBV18; cdr3_nt: TGTGCCAGCTCAGGGACAGGGTTGGATGGCTACACCTTC; cdr3_aa: CASSGTGLDGYTF
d_call: NA; j_call: TRBJ1-6; clone_size: NA; v_call: TRBV6-5; cdr3_nt: TGTGCCAGCCGAGGCCATAATTCACCCCTCCACTTT; cdr3_aa: CASRGHNSPLHF
d_call: TRBD1; j_call: TRBJ1-2; clone_size: NA; v_call: TRBV19; cdr3_nt: TGTGCCAGTAGTGTAACCCGGGACAGACAGCACTACACCTTC; cdr3_aa: CASSVTRDRQHYTF
d_call: NA; j_call: TRBJ2-2; clone_size: few; v_call: TRBV6-5; cdr3_nt: TGTGCCAGCTCCCCTAGCCGACTGAACACCGGGGAGCTGTTTTTT; cdr3_aa: CASSPSRLNTGELFF
d_call: NA; j_call: TRBJ2-3; clone_size: NA; v_call: TRBV5-4; cdr3_nt: TGTGCCAGCAGCATTTGGGTCACCAAGACTAGCACAGATACGCAGTATTTT; cdr3_aa: CASSIWVTKTSTDTQYF
d_call: NA; j_call: TRBJ1-6; clone_size: NA; v_call: TRBV7-2; cdr3_nt: TGTGCCAGCAGCTTGGGGCTCATCTCGCAGGGAAGAACATCACCCCTCCACTTT; cdr3_aa: CASSLGLISQGRTSPLHF
d_call: TRBD2; j_call: TRBJ2-3; clone_size: NA; v_call: TRBV30; cdr3_nt: TGTGCCTGGAGCTTACTAAGCGGGGGGCCGACAGATACGCAGTATTTT; cdr3_aa: CAWSLLSGGPTDTQYF
d_call: NA; j_call: TRBJ1-2; clone_size: NA; v_call: TRBV15; cdr3_nt: TGTGCCACCAGCAGACGGCTCGGGAGCCTGTATGGCTACACCTTC; cdr3_aa: CATSRRLGSLYGYTF
d_call: TRBD1; j_call: TRBJ1-5; clone_size: NA; v_call: TRBV19; cdr3_nt: TGTGCCAGTAGTAGAGGGGGCGTGCAGCCCCAGCATTTT; cdr3_aa: CASSRGGVQPQHF
d_call: TRBD1; j_call: TRBJ2-7; clone_size: NA; v_call: TRBV12-3/TRBV12-4; cdr3_nt: TGTGCCAGCAGTCACTACAGGGGCTACGAGCAGTACTTC; cdr3_aa: CASSHYRGYEQYF
d_call: TRBD1; j_call: TRBJ1-2; clone_size: once; v_call: TRBV2; cdr3_nt: TGTGCCAGCGTCGGACAGGGAGTGGATTACACCTTC; cdr3_aa: CASVGQGVDYTF
d_call: TRBD2; j_call: TRBJ2-3; clone_size: once; v_call: TRBV28; cdr3_nt: TGTGCCAGCAGTTTAATCCTTTTTAGCGGGGGGAGCACAGATACGCAGTATTTT; cdr3_aa: CASSLILFSGGSTDTQYF
d_call: NA; j_call: TRBJ1-1; clone_size: NA; v_call: TRBV5-1; cdr3_nt: TGCGCCAGCAGCTTGGAAGGTCAGGGATCATACACTGAAGCTTTCTTT; cdr3_aa: CASSLEGQGSYTEAFF
d_call: TRBD1; j_call: TRBJ1-2; clone_size: NA; v_call: TRBV5-4; cdr3_nt: TGTGCCAGCAGCAGGGGGACAGAATATGGCTACACCTTC; cdr3_aa: CASSRGTEYGYTF
d_call: NA; j_call: TRBJ1-1; clone_size: once; v_call: TRBV19; cdr3_nt: TGTGCCAGCCAAGCTCCTCACGGGTATGAAGCTTTCTTT; cdr3_aa: CASQAPHGYEAFF
d_call: TRBD1; j_call: TRBJ2-7; clone_size: NA; v_call: TRBV10-3; cdr3_nt: TGTGCCGCAGGGACAGGGGCCTACGAGCAGTACTTC; cdr3_aa: CAAGTGAYEQYF
d_call: NA; j_call: TRBJ1-1; clone_size: NA; v_call: TRBV10-3; cdr3_nt: TGTGCCATCAGTGAGTCGGCGGGGGCTCCAGAAGCTTTCTTT; cdr3_aa: CAISESAGAPEAFF
d_call: NA; j_call: TRBJ2-1; clone_size: few; v_call: TRBV27; cdr3_nt: TGTGCCAGCAGAAGAGCTTACAATGAGCAGTTCTTC; cdr3_aa: CASRRAYNEQFF
d_call: NA; j_call: TRBJ1-5; clone_size: NA; v_call: TRBV3-1/TRBV3-2; cdr3_nt: TGTGCCAGCAGCCTACGGGGAGCCAATCAGCCCCAGCATTTT; cdr3_aa: CASSLRGANQPQHF
d_call: NA; j_call: TRBJ2-1; clone_size: NA; v_call: TRBV13; cdr3_nt: TGTGCCAGCAGCTCCTACCTCGCTCAGGTAAACAATGAGCAGTTCTTC; cdr3_aa: CASSSYLAQVNNEQFF
d_call: NA; j_call: TRBJ1-4; clone_size: NA; v_call: TRBV3-1/TRBV3-2; cdr3_nt: TGTGCCAGCAATTTCGGGGATGAAAAACTGTTTTTT; cdr3_aa: CASNFGDEKLFF
d_call: NA; j_call: TRBJ2-7; clone_size: NA; v_call: TRBV6-2/TRBV6-3; cdr3_nt: TGTGCCAGCAGTTATCCGGGATCAGGGGCCGTAACCTACGAGCAGTACTTC; cdr3_aa: CASSYPGSGAVTYEQYF
d_call: NA; j_call: TRBJ1-4; clone_size: NA; v_call: TRBV21-1; cdr3_nt: TGTGCCAGCAGCAAAGGGCTGGACAGGGGCCTTGAAAAACTGTTTTTT; cdr3_aa: CASSKGLDRGLEKLFF
d_call: TRBD1; j_call: TRBJ1-5; clone_size: once; v_call: TRBV19; cdr3_nt: TGTGCCAGTAGTGGGCAGGGGGCGCCGGGTCAGCCCCAGCATTTT; cdr3_aa: CASSGQGAPGQPQHF
d_call: NA; j_call: TRBJ2-2; clone_size: NA; v_call: TRBV6-6; cdr3_nt: TGTGCCAGCACCCAGGGGGGGAACACCGGGGAGCTGTTTTTT; cdr3_aa: CASTQGGNTGELFF
d_call: TRBD1; j_call: TRBJ1-2; clone_size: NA; v_call: TRBV5-1; cdr3_nt: TGCGCCAGCAGCTCGCCCGGACAGGGGAACTATGGCTACACCTTC; cdr3_aa: CASSSPGQGNYGYTF
d_call: TRBD2; j_call: TRBJ2-7; clone_size: NA; v_call: TRBV7-8; cdr3_nt: TGTGCCAGCAGCACTAGGACTATAGCGGGGGCCTACGAGCAGTACTTC; cdr3_aa: CASSTRTIAGAYEQYF
d_call: NA; j_call: TRBJ1-2; clone_size: NA; v_call: TRBV2; cdr3_nt: TGTGCCAGCATCGGGGGGCAGCGCGGGTTCTATGGCTACACCTTC; cdr3_aa: CASIGGQRGFYGYTF
d_call: NA; j_call: TRBJ2-5; clone_size: NA; v_call: TRBV19; cdr3_nt: TGTGCCAGTACCTCCAGGGAAGAGACCCAGTACTTC; cdr3_aa: CASTSREETQYF
d_call: NA; j_call: TRBJ2-7; clone_size: NA; v_call: TRBV2; cdr3_nt: TGTGCCAGCACGTCGATGGGGCCTAACTACGAGCAGTACTTC; cdr3_aa: CASTSMGPNYEQYF
d_call: TRBD2; j_call: TRBJ2-5; clone_size: many; v_call: TRBV6-6; cdr3_nt: TGTGCCAGCAGTTACCTAGGACTAGAGGCCGAGACCCAGTACTTC; cdr3_aa: CASSYLGLEAETQYF
d_call: NA; j_call: TRBJ1-2; clone_size: NA; v_call: TRBV30; cdr3_nt: TGTGCCTGGAGTAAGGACAGTAACTATGGCTACACCTTC; cdr3_aa: CAWSKDSNYGYTF